This T cell receptor beta chain was identified in a study of OX40 agonist ivuxolimab in advanced cancers. In the study overall: One patient with hepatocellular carcinoma and two with cutaneous melanoma, three in all, had partial responses.

Samples were taken at baseline and on day 1 of cycles 4 and 7. This clone was counted a single time. V shed 4 bases, J shed 3 bases, and the junction held 4 bases outside the gene matches. Looked up from germline, CDR1 is SGHNT and CDR2 is YENEEA. The CDR3 has 15 residues. Using immunoSEQ multiplex PCR, the repertoire was profiled, and TCRdb retains in-frame clones only, with some absent. The data show 50,000 to 60,000 clones, more than 75% seen once. The receptor's source is an adult with an advanced solid tumor such as melanoma, head and neck, liver or kidney cancer. The V gene is TRBV11-3, the J gene TRBJ2-1; the match to TRBD2 covers 9 bases. Sequenced here: CD4+ or CD8+ T cells sorted from blood, sampled in a trial of the OX40 agonist ivuxolimab. CDR3 sequence (DNA): TGTGCCAGCAGCTCCGGACTAGCGCTCTACAATGAGCAGTTCTTC. This gives the protein CASSSGLALYNEQFF.